This T cell receptor beta chain originates from a study of OX40 agonist ivuxolimab in advanced cancers. Patients had blood sampled at baseline and again on cycle 4 day 1 and cycle 7 day 1. Method: immunoSEQ multiplex PCR; TCRdb's copy keeps in-frame clones and lacks some. The table has about 58,000 clones, approximately 80% seen once. V trimming: 5 bases; J trimming: 4 bases; junction bases outside the gene matches: 4. The CDR3 is 14 residues long. Germline assignment: CDR1 SEHNR and CDR2 FQNEAQ (reference sequence). The origin of this receptor is an adult with an advanced solid tumor such as melanoma, head and neck, liver or kidney cancer. The sequences come from CD4+ or CD8+ T cells sorted from blood, collected in a trial of the OX40 agonist ivuxolimab. This chain joins TRBV7-9 and TRBJ1-4; TRBD1 aligns across 7 bases. The CDR3 nucleotides are TGTGCCAGCAGCGAATACAGGGGTAATGAAAAACTGTTTTTT. It is translated as CASSEYRGNEKLFF.